The clone carrying this T cell receptor (beta chain) was observed a handful of times. Its cognate antigen is unknown. The authors ran a second PCR of 7 to 11 cycles using a sample-barcoded 5' primer and a J-beta primer mix. Every cDNA molecule bore a tag from a template-switch adaptor containing 12 random nucleotides. MiXCR, run by TCRdb on the 5' RACE reads, gives a single entry per CDR3 protein. The data contain 650,000 or so distinct CDR3 sequences, over 40% of them singletons. This sample was included in a study of blood T cells in healthy people across ages. The study, taken as a whole, reports: A roughly linear fall in TCR beta diversity per million T cells was seen with increasing age. CMV infection status of these donors was not known. What prevented conclusive comparison of naive and antigen-experienced cells was that PBMCs were unsorted.

Germline-derived CDR1 and CDR2 are SNHLY and FYNNEI. With 0 bases removed from V and 4 bases from J, the gap between germline ends came to 9 bases. The CDR3 sequence is 14 residues long. The source of this sequence is a woman of 80 years or more in good health. Sequencing was done on a sample of blood. The chain recombines TRBV2 with TRBJ1-1, with unresolved D. The CDR3 coding sequence is TGTGCCAGCAGTGAAGCGACCGACTCCACTGAAGCTTTCTTT. Translation: CASSEATDSTEAFF.